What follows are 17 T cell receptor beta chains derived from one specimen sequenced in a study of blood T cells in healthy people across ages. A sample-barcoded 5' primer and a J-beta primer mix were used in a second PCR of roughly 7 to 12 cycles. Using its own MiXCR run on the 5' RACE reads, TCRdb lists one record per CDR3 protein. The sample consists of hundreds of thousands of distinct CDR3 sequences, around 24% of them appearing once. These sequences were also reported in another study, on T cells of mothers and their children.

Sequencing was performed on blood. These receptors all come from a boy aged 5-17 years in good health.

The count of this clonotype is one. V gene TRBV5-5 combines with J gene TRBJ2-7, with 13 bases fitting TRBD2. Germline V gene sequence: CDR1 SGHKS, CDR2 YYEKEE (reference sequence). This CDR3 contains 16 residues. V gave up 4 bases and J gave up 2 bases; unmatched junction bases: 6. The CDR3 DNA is TGTGCCAGCAGCCCTGGACTAGCGGGAGTAACCTACGAGCAGTACTTC. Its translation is CASSPGLAGVTYEQYF.

CDR3 in DNA: TGTGCCAGCAGTTCTGGGACTAGCTACGAGCAGTACGTC. This encodes CASSSGTSYEQYV. The V and J genes are TRBV27 and TRBJ2-5, with TRBD2 matching 8 bases. TRBJ2-7 explains the end of the DNA better; the J call may be wrong. This CDR3 spans 13 amino acids. Germline V lookup: CDR1 MNHEY, CDR2 SMNVEV (reference sequence).

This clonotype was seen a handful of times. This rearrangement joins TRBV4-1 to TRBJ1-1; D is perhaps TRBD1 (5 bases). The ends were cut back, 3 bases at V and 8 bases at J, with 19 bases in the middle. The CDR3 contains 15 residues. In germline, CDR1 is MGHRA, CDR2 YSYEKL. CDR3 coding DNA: TGCGCCAGCAGCCAGACAGACTTGGACGGCGGGGAAGCTTTCTTT. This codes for CASSQTDLDGGEAFF.

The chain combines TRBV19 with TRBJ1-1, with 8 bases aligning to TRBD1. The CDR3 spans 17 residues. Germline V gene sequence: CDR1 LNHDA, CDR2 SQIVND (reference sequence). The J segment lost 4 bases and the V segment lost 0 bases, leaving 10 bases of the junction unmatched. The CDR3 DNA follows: TGTGCCAGTAGTATAGAACCAGGGGGCGCTTCGAGCACTGAAGCTTTCTTT. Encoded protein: CASSIEPGGASSTEAFF. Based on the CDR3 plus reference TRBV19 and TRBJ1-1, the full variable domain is DGGITQSPKYLFRKEGQNVTLSCEQNLNHDAMYWYRQDPGQGLRLIYYSQIVNDFQKGDIAEGYSVSREKKESFPLTVTSAQKNPTAFYLCASSIEPGGASSTEAFFGQGTRLTVV.

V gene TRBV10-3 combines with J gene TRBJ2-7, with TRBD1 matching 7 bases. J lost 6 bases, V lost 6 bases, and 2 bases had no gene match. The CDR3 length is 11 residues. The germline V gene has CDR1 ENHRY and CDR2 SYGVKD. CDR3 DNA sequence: TGTGCCATCAGCGCAGGGGGCGAGCAGTACTTC. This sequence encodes CAISAGGEQYF.

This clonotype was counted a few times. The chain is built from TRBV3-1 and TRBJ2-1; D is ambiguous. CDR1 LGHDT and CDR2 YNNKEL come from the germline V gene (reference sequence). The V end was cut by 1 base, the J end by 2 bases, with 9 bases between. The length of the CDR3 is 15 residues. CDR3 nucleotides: TGTGCCAGCAGCCAAGTCCTCTCAGCCTACAATGAGCAGTTCTTC. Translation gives CASSQVLSAYNEQFF.

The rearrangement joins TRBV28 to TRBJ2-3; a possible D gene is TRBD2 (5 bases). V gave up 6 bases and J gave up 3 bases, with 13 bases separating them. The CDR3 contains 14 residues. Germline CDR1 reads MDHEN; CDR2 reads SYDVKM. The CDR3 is CASSPVRGTDTQYF. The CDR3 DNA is TGTGCCAGCAGCCCTGTGAGAGGGACAGATACGCAGTATTTT.

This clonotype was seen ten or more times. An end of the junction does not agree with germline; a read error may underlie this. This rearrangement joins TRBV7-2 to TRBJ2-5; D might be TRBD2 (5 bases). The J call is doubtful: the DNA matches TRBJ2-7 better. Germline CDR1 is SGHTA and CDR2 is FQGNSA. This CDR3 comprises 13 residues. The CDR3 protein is CASSLARNYEQYF. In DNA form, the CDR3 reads TGTGCCAGCAGTTTAGCGAGGAACTACGAGCAGTACTTC.

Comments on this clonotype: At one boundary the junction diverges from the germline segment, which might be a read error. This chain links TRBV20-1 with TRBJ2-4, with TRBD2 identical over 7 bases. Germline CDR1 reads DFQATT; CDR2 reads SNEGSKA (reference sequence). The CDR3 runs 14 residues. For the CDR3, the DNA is TGCAGTCCTTCGACTAGCCTAGCCAAAGACATTCAGTACTTC. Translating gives CSPSTSLAKDIQYF.

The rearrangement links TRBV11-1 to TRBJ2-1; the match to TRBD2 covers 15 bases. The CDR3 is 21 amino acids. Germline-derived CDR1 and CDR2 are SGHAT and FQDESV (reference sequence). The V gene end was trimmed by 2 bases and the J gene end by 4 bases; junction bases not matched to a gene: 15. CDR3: CASSLYKRTSGRAQLYNEQFF. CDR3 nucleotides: TGTGCCAGCAGCTTATATAAACGGACTAGCGGGAGGGCCCAACTTTACAATGAGCAGTTCTTC.

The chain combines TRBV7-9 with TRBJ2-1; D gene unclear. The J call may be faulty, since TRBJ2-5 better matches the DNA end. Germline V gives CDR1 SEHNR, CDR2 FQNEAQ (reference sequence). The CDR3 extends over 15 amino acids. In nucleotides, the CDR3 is TGTGCCAGCAGCTTAGATTGGGATATTAGGGAGACCCAGTACTTC. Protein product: CASSLDWDIRETQYF.

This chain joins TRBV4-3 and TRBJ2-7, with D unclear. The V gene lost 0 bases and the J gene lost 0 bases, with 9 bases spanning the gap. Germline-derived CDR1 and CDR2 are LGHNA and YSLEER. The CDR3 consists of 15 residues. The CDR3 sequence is CASSQDIGSSYEQYF. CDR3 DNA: TGCGCCAGCAGCCAAGATATAGGATCCTCCTACGAGCAGTACTTC.

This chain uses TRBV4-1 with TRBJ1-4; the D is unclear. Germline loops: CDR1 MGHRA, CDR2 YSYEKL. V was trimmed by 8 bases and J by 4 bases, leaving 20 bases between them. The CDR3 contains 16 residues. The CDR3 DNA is TGCGCCAGCGGCCCCTACCCCGAGAGAGATAATGAAAAACTGTTTTTT. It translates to CASGPYPERDNEKLFF.

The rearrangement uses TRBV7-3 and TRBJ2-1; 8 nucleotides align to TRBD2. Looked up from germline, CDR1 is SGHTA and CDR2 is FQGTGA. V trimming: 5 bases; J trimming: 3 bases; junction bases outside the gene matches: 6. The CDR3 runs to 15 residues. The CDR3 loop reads CASSATGTSYNEQFF. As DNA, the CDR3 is TGTGCCAGCAGCGCAACCGGGACTAGCTACAATGAGCAGTTCTTC.

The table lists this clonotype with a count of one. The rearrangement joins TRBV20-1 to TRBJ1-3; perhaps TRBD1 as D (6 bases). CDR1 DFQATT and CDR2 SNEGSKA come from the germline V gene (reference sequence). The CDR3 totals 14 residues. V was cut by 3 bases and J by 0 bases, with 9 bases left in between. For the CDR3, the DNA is TGCAGTGCTAGCCCGGACAGCTCTGGAAACACCATATATTTT. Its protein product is CSASPDSSGNTIYF.

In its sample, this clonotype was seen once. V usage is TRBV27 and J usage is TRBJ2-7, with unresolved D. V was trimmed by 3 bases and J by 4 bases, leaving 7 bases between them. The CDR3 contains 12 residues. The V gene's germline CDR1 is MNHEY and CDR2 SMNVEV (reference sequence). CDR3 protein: CASSLDVYEQYF. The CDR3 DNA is TGTGCCAGCAGTTTGGACGTTTACGAGCAGTACTTC.

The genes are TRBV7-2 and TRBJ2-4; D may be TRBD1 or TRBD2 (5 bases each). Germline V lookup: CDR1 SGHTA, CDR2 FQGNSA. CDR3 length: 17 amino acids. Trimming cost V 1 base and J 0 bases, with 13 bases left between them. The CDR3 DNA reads TGTGCCAGCAGCTTAGGGGGCGGAGGCTTAGCCAAAAACATTCAGTACTTC. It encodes CASSLGGGGLAKNIQYF.